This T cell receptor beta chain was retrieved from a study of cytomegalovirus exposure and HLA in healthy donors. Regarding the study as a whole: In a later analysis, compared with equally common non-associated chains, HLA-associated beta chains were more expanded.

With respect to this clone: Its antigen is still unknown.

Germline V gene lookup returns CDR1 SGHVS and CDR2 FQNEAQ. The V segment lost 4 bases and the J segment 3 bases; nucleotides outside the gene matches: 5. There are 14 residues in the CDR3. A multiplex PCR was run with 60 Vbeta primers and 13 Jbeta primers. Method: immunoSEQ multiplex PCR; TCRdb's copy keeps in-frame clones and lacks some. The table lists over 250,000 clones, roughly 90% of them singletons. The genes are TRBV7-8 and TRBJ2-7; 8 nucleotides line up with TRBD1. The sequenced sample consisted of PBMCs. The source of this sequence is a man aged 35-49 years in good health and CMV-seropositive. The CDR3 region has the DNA TGTGCCAGCAGCTATCCGGGACAGGTCTACGAGCAGTACTTC. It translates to CASSYPGQVYEQYF.